Listed below are T cell receptor beta chains from one sample, sequenced in a study of graft-versus-host responses after intestinal transplantation. Generated by immunoSEQ multiplex PCR, the TCRdb table keeps only in-frame clones and is missing some. Here the sample spans 35,000 to 45,000 clones, 90% to 95% being singletons. The sample consisted of PBMCs, taken 524 days after transplant. The receptors were sampled from a human patient who received an intestinal transplant, so some T cells may come from the graft donor. Each CDR3 is given with its conserved first and last residue. Each record gives: V gene, J gene, CDR3 protein.

>TRBV6-5|TRBJ1-1
CASTGTGGHTEAFF
>TRBV6-6|TRBJ2-1
CASSYMRGNEQFF
>TRBV5-8|TRBJ1-1
CASSLQLVRVVGNTEAFF
>TRBV7-2|TRBJ2-1
CASSRGWGSYNEQFF
>TRBV7-2|TRBJ2-7
CASSLRWGYEQYF
>TRBV5-1|TRBJ1-3
CASSLERTSGSGNTIYF
>TRBV5-4|TRBJ2-1
CASSRTSYNEQFF
>TRBV4-2|TRBJ2-7
CASSQDIHEQYF
>TRBV27|TRBJ2-1
CASSFGGTYNEQFF
>TRBV4-1|TRBJ2-5
CASSQDPFGLAGETQYF
>TRBV30|TRBJ1-1
CAWRWMNTEAFF
>TRBV4-3|TRBJ2-2
CASSQEYSTGELFF
>TRBV27|TRBJ2-1
CASSLLVHPSYNEQFF
>TRBV5-1|TRBJ2-1
CASSLRDPTTPYNEQFF
>TRBV6-1|TRBJ2-1
CASSEYRGWAKQFF
>TRBV15|TRBJ2-3
CATSQVTKTDTQYF
>TRBV7-6|TRBJ2-7
CASSLADRGSYEQYF
>TRBV5-1|TRBJ2-2
CASSFIGTGVANTGELFF
>TRBV7-9|TRBJ2-7
CASSPRGSHEQYF
>TRBV11-2|TRBJ2-1
CASSSSGQAYNEQFF
>TRBV29-1|TRBJ2-1
CSVEGLAGGEAYNEQFF
>TRBV27|TRBJ2-2
CASSLGQTGELFF
>TRBV30|TRBJ2-3
CAWSIAWEVDTDTQYF
>TRBV7-3|TRBJ2-3
CASSLLGGIVTDTQYF
>TRBV7-9|TRBJ1-1
CASSLGDKRRAFF
>TRBV19|TRBJ1-2
CASRKRLEINYGYTF
>TRBV9|TRBJ1-5
CASSADSSNQPQHF
>TRBV11-2|TRBJ2-7
CASRPKAPYEQYF
>TRBV11-2|TRBJ2-6
CASSLARSGANVLTF
>TRBV11-2|TRBJ2-7
CASSRLAGASYEQYF
>TRBV7-8|TRBJ2-1
CASSYYPGSGVYNEQFF
>TRBV28|TRBJ2-3
CASSPVAGVHTDTQYF
>TRBV29-1|TRBJ2-7
CSVEGETGSSSYEQYF
>TRBV30|TRBJ1-4
CAWSVPREAATNEKLFF
>TRBV15|TRBJ1-5
CATSRGQGAGQPQHF
>TRBV28|TRBJ1-2
CASSRTGGYNYGYTF
>TRBV30|TRBJ2-3
CAWSIMPPGLLAGTTDTQYF
>TRBV28|TRBJ1-1
CASSPRLNTEAFF
>TRBV7-6|TRBJ2-2
CASSSRRTSGRNTGELFF
>TRBV5-1|TRBJ2-5
CASSLDRQETQYF
>TRBV12-1|TRBJ1-4
CASTSSDEKLFF
>TRBV6-1|TRBJ2-1
CASSEPGNEQFF
>TRBV29-1|TRBJ2-3
CSVVLAGELDTQYF
>TRBV7-9|TRBJ2-5
CASSLGGSETQYF
>TRBV30|TRBJ2-2
CAWSPGGLASGELFF
>TRBV13|TRBJ2-5
CASSLTGGPRETQYF
>TRBV19|-
CASSIHRAHGGYEQYF
>TRBV7-3|TRBJ2-1
CASSLGLESNEQFF